These 5 T cell receptor beta chains came from one sample sequenced in a study of cytomegalovirus exposure and HLA in healthy donors. In the PCR, 60 Vbeta and 13 Jbeta primers were used. Generated by immunoSEQ multiplex PCR, the TCRdb table keeps only in-frame clones and is missing some. The data show roughly 70,000 clones, around 66% seen once. What was sequenced was PBMCs. All receptors derive from a male donor in good health and CMV-seropositive.

V is TRBV4-1 and J is TRBJ1-5, with D possibly matching TRBD1 (5 bases). V was cut by 0 bases and J by 7 bases, with 13 bases left in between. Germline V gene data show CDR1 as MGHRA and CDR2 as YSYEKL. The CDR3 has 15 residues. The CDR3 DNA sequence: TGCGCCAGCAGCCAAGATCGGGGGGATGGCCAGCCCCAGCATTTT. Encoded protein: CASSQDRGDGQPQHF.

This clone turned up a few times. This chain links TRBV6-1 with TRBJ1-2, with 7 bases matching TRBD1. V trimming: 7 bases; J trimming: 4 bases; junction bases outside the gene matches: 9. The CDR3 totals 14 residues. Germline CDR1 reads MNHNS; CDR2 reads SASEGT. CDR3 nucleotides: TGTGCCAGCACTCGGGACAGCGCGCTCTATGGCTACACCTTC. Amino acids: CASTRDSALYGYTF.

The V gene is TRBV13, the J gene TRBJ2-5, with 8 bases lining up with TRBD2. This CDR3 is 14 amino acids long. Germline lookup yields CDR1 PRHDT and CDR2 FYEKMQ (reference sequence). J gave up 1 base and V 4 bases, and 2 bases lay outside the gene matches. The CDR3 reads CASSSGGGQETQYF. CDR3 DNA: TGTGCCAGCAGCTCGGGGGGGGGCCAAGAGACCCAGTACTTC.

The genes are TRBV11-3 and TRBJ2-7; 8 bases fit TRBD1. Losses at the gene ends were 7 bases for V and 0 bases for J; bases not matched to a gene: 2. Germline CDR1 SGHNT, CDR2 YENEEA. The CDR3 is made up of 13 amino acids. The DNA of the CDR3 is TGTGCCAGCAAAGACAGGGGCTCCTACGAGCAGTACTTC. This sequence encodes CASKDRGSYEQYF.

This clone came up a few times. The chain has TRBV5-1 and TRBJ2-3, with D possibly being TRBD1 (5 bases). The CDR3 has 13 amino acids. From germline, CDR1 is SGHRS and CDR2 YFSETQ. Trimming left V 7 bases short and J 1 base short, with 10 bases between. CDR3 amino acids: CASFEQGTDTQYF. Written as DNA, the CDR3 is TGCGCCAGCTTTGAACAGGGCACAGATACGCAGTATTTT.